This T cell receptor (beta chain) was profiled in a study of radiation and T cells in renal cell carcinoma (TCRdb year 2020). Regarding the complete study: In total, about 50 samples underwent TCR beta sequencing: some 26 tumors plus 27 peripheral blood samples. The final blood draw took place at 4 weeks after radiation, the same time as nephrectomy. A total of 4 million to 5 million unique CDR3 nucleotide sequences, encoding roughly 3,000,000 unique CDR3 amino acid sequences, were found across all 50 or so samples.

Interpreted using the paper, the time point label stands for: blood 4 weeks post-SBRT, at nephrectomy. This specimen's treatment or condition label, interpreted: 15 Gy SBRT to primary tumor, nephrectomy 4 weeks later. Samples were obtained from a clinical trial, in which 15 Gy stereotactic body radiation therapy was delivered to primary renal cell carcinomas and nephrectomy was performed 4 weeks later. To follow tumor-enriched clonotypes, peripheral blood was collected serially from radiation-treated patients at baseline and again at 2 weeks and 4 weeks after SBRT. All patients had renal cell carcinoma with clear cell pathology. The QIAamp DNA Blood Mini Kit (Qiagen) was used to prepare genomic DNA for TCR sequencing. Only samples passing all quality control checks were included in the analyses. CDR1 LGHNA and CDR2 YNFKEQ were looked up in the germline V gene. V ends up 3 bases short and J 3 bases short, with an unmatched junction base count of 8. Its CDR3 holds 18 amino acids, cysteine through phenylalanine. Kept here is only the CDR3 DNA, which spans 54 bases and is read in frame from base 1.

TCR beta libraries were generated from genomic DNA with the immunoSEQ kit, following the manufacturer's recommendations. Library preparation used a first multiplex PCR with proprietary primers, then a second PCR adding unique barcodes, with bead cleanups after each round. A kit-provided positive control reaction and a negative control reaction were included in every sample batch. The final libraries underwent checking on an Agilent 4200 TapeStation D1000 ScreenTape, volumetric pooling, and quantification by qPCR. Sequencing was performed on an Illumina NextSeq500 with a MidOutput 150-cycle cartridge, and 156 Read1 and 15 Index1 cycles were run with kit custom primers. The pooled library was loaded at around 1.1 pM with a roughly 22% PhiX control spike-in. As for the authors' bioinformatics: The vendor-processed data were analyzed in R, and a clonotype was defined as all T cells that share the same CDR3 nucleotide sequence. For clone abundance analyses, frequencies were normalized to the 10,000 most abundant clones per sample. Public T cell clones, averaging fewer than five per sample, were removed before analysis. An abundance difference of at least 32-fold between compartments was the criterion for calling clonotypes tumor-enriched or baseline blood-enriched. Clonotypes expanded or contracted between blood time points were identified with a beta-binomial differential abundance model. Tumor-blood repertoire similarity was measured with the Baroni-Urbani and Buser coefficient, and groups were compared using two-tailed Wilcoxon tests in R. As stored in TCRdb, this immuneACCESS dataset retains in-frame rearrangements with V and J assigned. A fraction of the clones does not appear; measured against another copy, unresolved V genes explain less than half of the discrepancy, and the remainder lacks a known reason. V, J and clone size were drawn from that table, and D and trimming were deduced from the DNA. The sample table lists 150,000 or so clones, about nine tenths of them with a count of one. The ten largest make up about 11% of the sample.

On this clone: What antigen it recognizes has not been identified. The input lacks base qualities; no much larger clone sits a single base away.

The research as a whole found: Because pretreatment tumor biopsies were not available, the study could not determine whether clonotypes were already present within the tumor at baseline. In blood, the top tumor clonotypes increased between baseline and 2 weeks post-radiation and then shrank by 4 weeks, which suggests that tumor-resident clones expanded only transiently. With a single-armed trial design, the study had no way to address how radiation dose or scheduling affects the TCR repertoire. Changes in the blood repertoire were not tracked past 4 weeks after treatment.

Recombination linked TRBV4-2 to TRBJ1-4; TRBD1 fits 12 bases in the junction. The sequences come from blood, collected from a patient whose treatment included radiotherapy and nephrectomy. This TCR came from a woman in her forties or fifties with renal cell carcinoma. Read as DNA, the sequence is TGTGCCAGCAGCCAGGATCCGGGGACAGGGGGCTCTAATGAAAAACTGTTTTTT. This is translated as CASSQDPGTGGSNEKLFF.